Detailed here is one TCR beta chain. This clone was counted a single time. Its binding antigen is unknown. Base qualities are not at hand, and no much larger clone is one base apart. The data stem from a study of cytomegalovirus exposure and HLA in healthy donors listed by TCRdb under 2017. Regarding the complete study: An earlier analysis of several hundred of the donors reported 276 Gb of sequence data and roughly 100 million unique TCR beta sequences from about 179 million T cells. An early release covering around 630 HLA-typed donors comprised approximately 300 gigabases of sequencing data and 85 million to 100 million unique TCR sequences. The genetic ancestry cluster associated with self-reported Caucasian donors included over 80% of the roughly 360 genotyped donors. The study aimed to test whether cataloging public T cell receptors could reveal signatures of past pathogen exposure. The T cell repertoires of about 700 subjects were profiled by immunosequencing and related to cytomegalovirus serostatus. In addition to the first cohort of 666 subjects, a separate validation cohort of approximately 110 different subjects was used. To predict cytomegalovirus infection status, the study brought together high-throughput TCR immunosequencing, statistical association of individual TCRs with disease status, and machine learning. A later analysis re-examined previously published TCR beta repertoires from more than 600 donors and added high-resolution HLA genotyping to investigate patterns of TCR occurrence. In the later analysis, no new phenotypic data were used to find candidate immune exposures; instead, reliance was placed on TCR beta sequences and their occurrence across donors. To decide whether each TCR beta V gene segment behaved as functional or pseudogenic, an earlier analysis of approximately 600 of the donors relied on high-throughput TCR beta sequencing. Donor age, sex, ethnicity and CMV serostatus were collected together with the repertoire data. Genome-wide SNP genotypes for about 65% of the 666 donors were used in a later genetic analysis, which treated that subset as a discovery cohort. Every repertoire in the discovery cohort had been generated on one and the same sequencing platform. Class I and class II HLA loci were covered by the typing at four-digit resolution. Typing coverage differed by locus: A, B, C, DRB1 and DQB1 were typed in roughly 620-630 donors, DQA1 in 500 to 550, DPA1 in 600 to 610, and DPB1 in 400 to 490. Because of strong linkage in the cohort, four to six DR-DQ haplotypes were treated as single units for association and clustering. On average, roughly 240,000 unique TCR beta nucleotide sequences were sequenced per donor among some 420 genotyped donors of the cohort, with 15% to 20% of those sequences being non-productive. The investigation overall reported the following: In a later analysis, most CMV-associated TCR beta chains were found to appear HLA-restricted, with HLA associations seemingly driven largely by CMV exposure. In a later analysis, HLA-associated TCR beta chains showed more clonal expansion and lower generation probabilities than non-associated chains that were equally common. According to the authors, the approach could potentially be generalized to other disease states and immunological phenotypes. Linkage disequilibrium might explain the correlated functional status among segregating V segments, but an unknown experimental factor could not be ruled out. The cohort was sequenced for TCR beta chains only, and without alpha or paired-chain data the features that could be detected were limited. An association between a missense DCLRE1C variant and V-gene and J-gene trimming of TCR beta chains was found in a later genetic analysis and replicated in an independent cohort. A total of 150 to 200 TCR beta chains were listed by the study as associated with cytomegalovirus. In a later analysis, 16,951 TCR beta sequences were associated with specific HLA alleles at a false discovery rate of 0.05. Because counts were too low, under 20 rarely observed V segments, including chromosome 9 orphons, were left out of the earlier analysis of 500 to 650 of the donors. Cytomegalovirus status was reported to be diagnosed by the classifier with high specificity and sensitivity in both the original and validation cohorts. A later analysis reported that several top co-occurrence clusters appeared linked to parvovirus B19, influenza, CMV and Epstein-Barr virus. CMV serostatus was the only immune exposure information available for the cohort. A further reported finding was that TCR beta sequences accurately predicted the HLA-A and HLA-B alleles for most subjects in the first cohort. The sequencing pipeline was judged likely to have produced a cluster of highly shared sequence variants as a technical artifact. Some IMGT-functional V segments, including TRBV6-2 and TRBV6-3, could not be distinguished by the 87-base-pair reads and were therefore excluded. The presence/absence analyses assumed that sequencing depth was roughly uniform across donors, and that assumption may not be true. An earlier analysis of around 600 of the donors showed that most TCR beta V segments appeared in productive rearrangements either about 87% or about 30% of the time, which broadly matched IMGT annotations. Most TCR sequences were seen in very few donors, while some public TCRs were found in many individuals. Because HLA typing was missing for some donors at each locus, association tests included only the typed subset. According to a later analysis, TCR association rates differed among HLA loci, with DRB1 alleles showing the most associated TCRs and HLA-C alleles showing the fewest. When HLA alleles, especially DR and DQ, strongly co-occurred, TCR associations were difficult to assign to individual alleles. In vitro tests confirmed that a few of the cytomegalovirus-associated TCR beta chains recognize cytomegalovirus antigens. A later genetic analysis reported fewer N-insertions in productive TCRs among donors in an Asian-associated ancestry cluster than the roughly 700-donor mean.

According to the germline V gene (reference sequence), CDR1 reads LNHDA and CDR2 reads SQIVND. Inclusive of the bounding cysteine and phenylalanine, the CDR3 is 14 residues long. Only the CDR3 DNA is retained, 42 bases long and in frame from the first base. The germline ends are 12 bases apart after V is trimmed by 6 bases and J by 1 base. The cohort consisted of 670 or so healthy bone marrow donors. At the time of sampling, all cohort members were nominally healthy, though unrecorded immune exposures were likely present. The donor tested CMV seropositive and was one of the 289 seropositive cohort members. A peripheral blood sample was collected from each donor, and TCR beta sequencing was performed on peripheral blood mononuclear cells. The Qiagen DNeasy Blood Extraction Kit was used to extract genomic DNA from the blood cell samples. Libraries came from the immunoSEQ multiplex PCR assay. For the multiplex PCR, a mixture combining 60 forward primers for TCR Vbeta segments and 13 reverse primers for TCR Jbeta segments was used. The CDR3 region of rearranged TCR beta genes was amplified from genomic DNA by a multiplex PCR assay. The amplified TCR beta libraries were sequenced on the Illumina HiSeq System as 87-base-pair reads. Processing in the source paper ran as follows. A later analysis tallied about 77 million unique TCR beta chains across the 550 to 850 repertoires, and about 12 million of those chains were shared by two or more donors. To remove PCR and sequencing errors, raw reads were error-corrected and collapsed into unique sequences using a nearest-neighbor algorithm that merged closely related sequences. CDR3 sequences were aligned to IMGT reference sequences to assign V, D and J gene segments. For a sequence to be retained, a match of at least six nucleotides was required to both a V gene segment and a J gene segment. A rearrangement was called productive if the CDR3 had no stop codons and remained in frame with V and J, and every other rearrangement was called non-productive. CDR3 was defined by IMGT convention, running from the second conserved V-encoded cysteine to the conserved J-encoded phenylalanine. In an earlier analysis of 550 to 650 of the donors, sequences lacking an unambiguous match to a single V gene segment were excluded. An earlier analysis of a few hundred of the donors classified V segments as functional when productive rearrangements were above 56.7% and as segregating when the standard deviation between donors was above 5%. A statistical classification framework was built to diagnose cytomegalovirus status from the catalog of TCR beta chain sequences. A later analysis assigned V and J genes by comparing TCR nucleotide sequences with IMGT/GENE-DB human TR gene sequences. A later analysis assigned CDR3 sequences and most-parsimonious VDJ recombination scenarios with the TCRdist pipeline. In a later analysis, every TCR beta chain was defined by the combination of its CDR3 amino acid sequence and its V-gene family, and reads without a unique V-gene family were dropped. In a later analysis, 450 to 600 highly shared, low-generation-probability nucleotide sequences were removed to address suspected cross-contamination and a sequencing artifact. For each public chain, a later analysis derived a clonal expansion index from normalized ranks of inferred template counts within each repertoire. In a later analysis, generation probabilities were computed using a VDJ recombination model fitted to out-of-frame rearrangements, and the results were checked against IGoR. In a later analysis, hypergeometric tests were used to score TCR-TCR, TCR-HLA and TCR-CMV co-occurrence, with a repertoire-size bias correction applied to TCR pairs. In a later analysis, false discovery rates were estimated by permuting HLA or CMV assignments 20 times. In a later analysis, co-occurring TCRs were grouped with DBSCAN, and TCRdist sequence similarity was added when clustering was performed within HLA-allele-positive subsets. Repertoires with fewer than 30,000 or more than 120,000 public chains were left out of co-occurrence clustering, as were a few repertoires with anomalous nucleotide sharing. In its TCRdb copy, this immuneACCESS table keeps in-frame sequences only and misses some clones. Where compared with another copy, unresolved V genes explain less than half of these, and the others have no known cause. V and J calls and clone size are as listed in that table; D and trimming were resolved from the DNA. This sample lists roughly 97,000 clones; 81% were detected once. The top ten constitute 4.5% to 5.5% of the sample.

The sequenced sample was PBMCs. The rearranged chain carries TRBV19 and TRBJ1-1, with TRBD1 as a weak D call on 6 bases. The receptor was derived from a man aged 35-49 years in good health and CMV-seropositive. The CDR3 region reads CASRLGGGNTEAFF. The DNA sequence follows: TGTGCCAGTAGGCTAGGGGGTGGGAACACTGAAGCTTTCTTT. This CDR3, with the reference TRBV19 and TRBJ1-1 proteins standing in past its ends, gives the full variable domain DGGITQSPKYLFRKEGQNVTLSCEQNLNHDAMYWYRQDPGQGLRLIYYSQIVNDFQKGDIAEGYSVSREKKESFPLTVTSAQKNPTAFYLCASRLGGGNTEAFFGQGTRLTVV.